The present TCR beta chain was sequenced within a study of neoadjuvant nivolumab and ipilimumab in lung cancer. Whole-study results and caveats: Resected tumors had greater TCR richness and clonality than uninvolved lung. From pretherapy to surgery, tumor richness and clonality rose with dual therapy. Resected-tumor TCR richness correlated positively with pretherapy blood richness.

Looked up from germline, CDR1 is SGHAT and CDR2 is FQNNGV. This CDR3 contains 14 residues. Trimming pared 5 bases from V and 7 bases from J, leaving 14 bases between. Concerning this clone itself: Its specificity is unknown.

This table comes from immunoSEQ multiplex PCR, and its TCRdb copy is limited to in-frame clones, with some not included. Counted here are a few thousand clones, 88% occurring once; the ten biggest clones make up less than 2.5%. The sequences come from tumor tissue, collected after neoadjuvant nivolumab, alone or with ipilimumab, at or shortly before surgery. The V call is TRBV11-2, the J call TRBJ1-4, with D possibly being TRBD1 (6 bases). The sequence came from an adult with non-small cell lung cancer. CDR3 sequence (DNA): TGTGCCAGCAGCCTCCGGGGGGCGGGTGAAAAACTGTTTTTT. It is translated as CASSLRGAGEKLFF.